Sequencing of this T cell receptor (beta chain) was carried out in a study of blood T cells in healthy people across ages. Overall study findings and caveats: Roughly linear age-related decline in beta diversity appeared, significant by age 40.

A minimum of 5.5 micrograms of total RNA was extracted per sample. Primed by a sample-barcoded 5' primer and a J-beta primer mix, a second PCR proceeded for 7 to 11 cycles. Unique molecular identifiers of 12 random nucleotides labeled each cDNA. TCRdb re-analysed the 5' RACE reads in MiXCR, keeping a single row per CDR3 protein. The repertoire has 1.6 million or so distinct CDR3 sequences, about 35% of them found once; the top ten carry about 11%. The CDR3 totals 16 residues. Germline trimming cut 7 bases from V and 6 bases from J; bases unmatched to any gene: 13. This clonotype was observed a few times. Its target is unknown.

This receptor was taken from a woman in her thirties in good health. This chain links TRBV12-3 or TRBV12-4 with TRBJ2-3, with 10 bases matching TRBD2. The material sequenced was blood. The CDR3 DNA is TGTGCCAGCACTCCCCTCGGAGCTAGCGGGAGTGATACGCAGTATTTT. Its translation is CASTPLGASGSDTQYF.